This T cell receptor (beta chain) is from a study of blood T cell repertoires in COVID-19. Study-level background: Donors in the United States, Italy and Spain gave samples during acute or convalescent COVID-19. PBMCs, B-cell-depleted T cells, or T cells provided the cDNA or gDNA that made up the material.

As originally analysed: Using reference gene primer amplification, nucleated cell counts were estimated. This table comes from immunoSEQ multiplex PCR, and its TCRdb copy is limited to in-frame clones, with some not included. The DNA was the basis for D and trimming; V, J and clone size are from that table. Among around 38,000 clones listed, approximately 86% were seen once. The germline CDR1 and CDR2 sequences are SGHRS and YFSETQ. The CDR3 spans 14 residues. J gave up 2 bases and V 5 bases, and 6 bases lay outside the gene matches. The sequence came from a man aged 70 or older with acute or convalescent COVID-19. The sample was peripheral blood. V and J are TRBV5-1 and TRBJ2-5; TRBD1 aligns across 7 bases. The CDR3 DNA follows: TGCGCCAGCAGAAGGTGGGGACAGCAAGAGACCCAGTACTTC. Translated, it gives CASRRWGQQETQYF.